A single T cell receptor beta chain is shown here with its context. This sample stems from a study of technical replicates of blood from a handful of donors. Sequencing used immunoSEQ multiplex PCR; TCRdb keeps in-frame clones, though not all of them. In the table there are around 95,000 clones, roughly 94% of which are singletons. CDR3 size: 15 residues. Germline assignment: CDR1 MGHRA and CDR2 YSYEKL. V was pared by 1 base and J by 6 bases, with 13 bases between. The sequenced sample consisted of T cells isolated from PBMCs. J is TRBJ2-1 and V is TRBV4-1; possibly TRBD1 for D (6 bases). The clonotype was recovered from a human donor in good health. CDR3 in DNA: TGCGCCAGCAGCCAAGGGTACAGGGTTGCCAATGAGCAGTTCTTC. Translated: CASSQGYRVANEQFF.